The clone carrying this TCR beta chain was detected once. This sample was included in a study of shared T cell receptors in the human thymus. V was shortened by 3 bases and J by 5 bases, with 14 bases between the two germline ends. This CDR3 contains 14 residues. Germline V gene lookup returns CDR1 SGDLS and CDR2 YYNGEE. The repertoire was sequenced with immunoSEQ multiplex PCR; TCRdb's copy has only in-frame clones and lacks some. The sample comprises 640,000 or so clones, roughly 86% of which are singletons, and about 0.0094% rests with the top ten. These data are also associated with another study on human thymus T cells. That study adds: Among the donors, all were healthy Finnish infants having corrective surgery for congenital heart defects. Thymic material originated from resections removed in the course of corrective heart surgery. Repertoires from thymus and blood appeared to show biased V and J gene usage.

Sequences were obtained from thymocytes. This clonotype originated in a boy in the first two years of life with a congenital heart defect. The genes are TRBV9 and TRBJ1-2; D possibly corresponds to TRBD1 (5 bases). As DNA, the CDR3 is TGTGCCAGCAGCGACCGAGACAGCAGATATGGCTACACCTTC. Its protein product is CASSDRDSRYGYTF.